The clone carrying this T cell receptor beta chain has just a few counts. Its antigen is not known. One junction end disagrees with the germline gene, perhaps due to a read error. The length of the CDR3 is 16 residues. Per the germline V gene, CDR1 is SGHVS and CDR2 is FQNEAQ. The sample originates from a study of T cell repertoires in cytomegalovirus infection. Whole-study context: Matching HLA type, along with CMV infection, was indicated by public TCR beta signatures. Study-level results: Identification of carriers of CMV plus the relevant HLA was achieved through cumulative public TCR beta family frequency. There were HLA-C-restricted CMV-specific TCR beta clonotypes dominating the ex vivo response.

TCRdb reanalysed the reads using MiXCR and keeps one entry per CDR3 protein. The repertoire has about 680,000 distinct CDR3 sequences, 20% to 25% of them found once; the top ten carry roughly 8%. The TCR sequence derives from a human donor in good health (CMV status not recorded). Some clones in this sample may be carry-over from other donors' samples. What was sequenced was CD8+ T cells from PBMCs. The V call is TRBV7-8, the J call TRBJ2-1, with D perhaps given as TRBD1 or TRBD2 (6 bases each). The CDR3 loop is CASSLETFGGRNEQFF. In nucleotides, the CDR3 is TGTGCCAGCAGCTTAGAGACCTTCGGGGGCAGAAATGAGCAGTTCTTT. Based on the CDR3 plus reference TRBV7-8 and TRBJ2-1, the full variable domain is GAGVSQSPRYKVAKRGQDVALRCDPISGHVSLFWYQQALGQGPEFLTYFQNEAQLDKSGLPSDRFFAERPEGSVSTLKIQRTQQEDSAVYLCASSLETFGGRNEQFFGPGTRLTVL.